This TCR beta chain was observed in a study of T cell responses to AZD1222 COVID-19 vaccine. TCRdb's copy holds only in-frame clones and misses some; the assay was immunoSEQ multiplex PCR. The sample carries some 150,000 clones, about 88% recorded once. J gave up 6 bases and V 3 bases, and 16 bases lay outside the gene matches. Germline V gives CDR1 SGHAT, CDR2 FQNNGV. CDR3 length equals 18 residues. The receptor was isolated from an adult in good health. The rearrangement joins TRBV11-2 to TRBJ2-3; 9 positions match TRBD2. The sample in question was peripheral blood, obtained on day 0 of AZD1222 vaccination. CDR3 sequence: CASSFPTLREGRPDTQYF. As DNA, the CDR3 is TGTGCCAGCAGCTTTCCGACCCTGCGGGAGGGTCGACCCGATACGCAGTATTTT.